The 30 T cell receptor beta chains listed next were all sequenced from one sample in a study of shared clonotypes between healthy human individuals. Clones were read by immunoSEQ multiplex PCR, and TCRdb kept only the in-frame ones, dropping some. The sample lists 2 million to 2.5 million clones, 93% occurring once. Sequenced: naive CD4+ T cells from PBMCs. Regarding subset: CD45RA+ positively selected. The receptors were sampled from a man in his late teens or twenties in good health. Some clones in this sample may be carry-over from other donors' samples.

The table lists this clone with a count of one. This chain joins TRBV16 and TRBJ1-5; no firm D call. V was pared by 0 bases and J by 6 bases, with 12 bases between. Germline V CDR1 and CDR2: KGHSY, FQNENV. The CDR3 has 15 amino acids. The DNA of the CDR3 is TGTGCCAGCAGCCAATCGGAAAGATCCTTTCAGCCCCAGCATTTT. Amino acids: CASSQSERSFQPQHF.

V is TRBV5-4 and J is TRBJ2-7; TRBD2 aligns across 13 bases. V shed 3 bases, J shed 2 bases, and the junction held 2 bases outside the gene matches. The CDR3 is made up of 15 amino acids. Germline V gives CDR1 SGHNT, CDR2 YYREEE (reference sequence). The CDR3 DNA is TGTGCCAGCAGCTGGGGACTAGCGGGAACCTACGAGCAGTACTTC. This encodes CASSWGLAGTYEQYF. The complete variable domain, with remaining parts taken from reference TRBV5-4 and TRBJ2-7, reads ETGVTQSPTHLIKTRGQQVTLRCSSQSGHNTVSWYQQALGQGPQFIFQYYREEENGRGNFPPRFSGLQFPNYSSELNVNALELDDSALYLCASSWGLAGTYEQYFGPGTRLTVT.

The gene calls are TRBV5-1 and TRBJ1-1; 7 nucleotides align to TRBD1. The CDR3 runs 15 residues. CDR1 is SGHRS, CDR2 YFSETQ, per germline. With V trimmed by 0 bases and J by 3 bases, 5 bases remained unmatched. CDR3 loop: CASSLGQGLYTEAFF. The CDR3 nucleotides are TGCGCCAGCAGCTTGGGACAGGGACTGTACACTGAAGCTTTCTTT. Looking up the rest from reference TRBV5-1 and TRBJ1-1 gives the full variable domain: KAGVTQTPRYLIKTRGQQVTLSCSPISGHRSVSWYQQTPGQGLQFLFEYFSETQRNKGNFPGRFSGRQFSNSRSEMNVSTLELGDSALYLCASSLGQGLYTEAFFGQGTRLTVV.

This chain links TRBV6-6 with TRBJ1-1, with D unclear. Germline CDR1 and CDR2: MNHNY and SVGAGI (reference sequence). V lost 4 bases to trimming and J lost 1 base, with 13 bases between them. The CDR3 extends over 15 amino acids. CDR3 nucleotides: TGTGCCAGCAGTTTTATCCCGGGCCCGAACACTGAAGCTTTCTTT. Translating gives CASSFIPGPNTEAFF.

The rearrangement joins TRBV27 to TRBJ1-5; TRBD1 aligns across 10 bases. The CDR3 sequence is 18 residues long. Germline CDR1 reads MNHEY; CDR2 reads SMNVEV (reference sequence). The V segment lost 2 bases and the J segment 6 bases; nucleotides outside the gene matches: 13. DNA for the CDR3: TGTGCCAGCAGTTTAAGGGGCCGGGGGACAGGGGCGAGTCAGCCCCAGCATTTT. Protein sequence: CASSLRGRGTGASQPQHF.

This chain connects TRBV28 to TRBJ2-3; TRBD1 matches at 10 bases. The CDR3 is made up of 16 amino acids. CDR1 and CDR2 from the germline V gene are MDHEN and SYDVKM. Losses at the gene ends were 5 bases for V and 1 base for J; bases not matched to a gene: 6. As DNA, the CDR3 is TGTGCCAGCAGTCCCGGACAGGGGGTCCGCACAGATACGCAGTATTTT. Translating gives CASSPGQGVRTDTQYF. The whole variable domain, filled in from reference TRBV28 and TRBJ2-3, reads DVKVTQSSRYLVKRTGEKVFLECVQDMDHENMFWYRQDPGLGLRLIYFSYDVKMKEKGDIPEGYSVSREKKERFSLILESASTNQTSMYLCASSPGQGVRTDTQYFGPGTRLTVL.

The chain employs TRBV6-6 and TRBJ1-4; D perhaps matches TRBD1 (5 bases). There are 14 residues in the CDR3. V lost 2 bases, J lost 8 bases, and 12 bases lay in between. Germline CDR1 is MNHNY and CDR2 is SVGAGI (reference sequence). CDR3 loop: CASSYEGQGEKLFF. The CDR3 region has the DNA TGTGCCAGCAGTTACGAGGGGCAAGGGGAAAAACTGTTTTTT.

This clone was counted between two and nine times. The rearrangement links TRBV27 to TRBJ2-1, with D tentatively TRBD2 (6 bases). The CDR3 runs to 14 residues. Trimming took 9 bases from V and 5 from J, leaving 17 bases between them. Germline V lookup: CDR1 MNHEY, CDR2 SMNVEV (reference sequence). CDR3 sequence reads: CARVADSIDNEQFF. The CDR3 DNA follows: TGTGCCAGAGTAGCGGATAGTATCGACAATGAGCAGTTCTTC.

The chain couples TRBV15 to TRBJ1-5; 10 nucleotides match TRBD1. Germline CDR1 and CDR2: LNHNV and YYDKDF (reference sequence). The length of the CDR3 is 18 residues. The ends lost 1 base at V and 3 bases at J; junction bases unmatched: 9. CDR3 protein: CATSRGLWDRGSNQPQHF. CDR3 DNA sequence: TGTGCCACCAGCAGAGGTTTATGGGACAGGGGTTCCAATCAGCCCCAGCATTTT.

J is TRBJ1-1 and V is TRBV10-1; D not certain. Trimming shortened V by 3 bases and J by 6 bases, and 8 bases separated the two germline ends. The CDR3 spans 12 residues. Germline values: CDR1 WNHNN, CDR2 SYGVQD (reference sequence). CDR3 coding DNA: TGCGCCAGCAGTGATGACGATGCTGAAGCTTTCTTT. It translates to CASSDDDAEAFF.

Note on this clone: Other DNA variants within this sample encode the same CDR3. The chain recombines TRBV10-3 with TRBJ2-2, with TRBD2 matching over 7 bases. Trimming at V came to 0 bases and at J to 5 bases, leaving 6 bases not matched to a gene. CDR3 length: 16 amino acids. Germline assignment: CDR1 ENHRY and CDR2 SYGVKD. The CDR3 here is CAISESGGRGTGELFF. The DNA for the CDR3 is TGTGCCATCAGTGAGTCAGGCGGGAGAGGGACCGGGGAGCTGTTTTTT.

As to this clone: This CDR3 is also generated by other DNA sequences in the sample. This rearrangement joins TRBV5-1 to TRBJ2-5, with TRBD2 matching 11 bases. This CDR3 spans 16 amino acids. The V gene end was trimmed by 0 bases and the J gene end by 5 bases; junction bases not matched to a gene: 6. Germline V lookup: CDR1 SGHRS, CDR2 YFSETQ. The DNA of the CDR3 is TGCGCCAGCAGCTTGGGACTAGCGGGAAGGGAGGAGACCCAGTACTTC. Amino acids: CASSLGLAGREETQYF.

The rearrangement joins TRBV28 to TRBJ1-5, with a weak D call TRBD1 (6 bases). Germline loops: CDR1 MDHEN, CDR2 SYDVKM. The CDR3 loop spans 14 amino acids. Trimming pared 5 bases from V and 4 bases from J, leaving 12 bases between. The CDR3 nucleotides read TGTGCCAGCAGTCCCGGACAGTTTAATCAGCCCCAGCATTTT. Protein: CASSPGQFNQPQHF.

The V and J genes are TRBV6-1 and TRBJ2-7; 9 nucleotides align to TRBD2. Trimming at V came to 4 bases and at J to 0 bases, leaving 7 bases not matched to a gene. Germline V gene data show CDR1 as MNHNS and CDR2 as SASEGT. The CDR3 covers 16 residues. The CDR3 DNA reads as TGTGCCAGCAGTGGGTTGAGCGGGGGGTCCTCCTACGAGCAGTACTTC. Its translation is CASSGLSGGSSYEQYF.

This chain uses TRBV27 with TRBJ2-3, with D possibly being TRBD1 or TRBD2 (5 bases each). The CDR3 is 15 amino acids. Trimming shortened V by 6 bases and J by 0 bases, and 13 bases separated the two germline ends. Germline V gene lookup returns CDR1 MNHEY and CDR2 SMNVEV (reference sequence). CDR3 bases: TGTGCCAGCAGACCCCGGGACCGAAGCACAGATACGCAGTATTTT. This codes for CASRPRDRSTDTQYF.

V is TRBV28 and J is TRBJ2-3, with 10 positions matching TRBD2. Germline loops: CDR1 MDHEN, CDR2 SYDVKM. CDR3 length: 14 amino acids. V lost 8 bases to trimming and J lost 6 bases; unmatched junction nucleotides: 8. The CDR3 DNA reads as TGTGCCAGCGGCCTAGCGGGAGCTCGGGATACGCAGTATTTT. Translation: CASGLAGARDTQYF.

V gene TRBV2 combines with J gene TRBJ2-5, with a tentative D call TRBD2 (5 bases). This CDR3 comprises 14 residues. Trimming left V 8 bases short and J 5 bases short, with 18 bases between. CDR1 is SNHLY, CDR2 FYNNEI, per germline. The CDR3 loop is CASAPEAATETQYF. The CDR3 nucleotides read TGTGCCAGCGCCCCGGAAGCGGCCACGGAGACCCAGTACTTC. Variable domain in full (rest from reference TRBV2 and TRBJ2-5): EPEVTQTPSHQVTQMGQEVILRCVPISNHLYFYWYRQILGQKVEFLVSFYNNEISEKSEIFDDQFSVERPDGSNFTLKIRSTKLEDSAMYFCASAPEAATETQYFGPGTRLLVL.

The chain has TRBV29-1 and TRBJ1-1; 7 bases are shared with TRBD1. Looked up from germline, CDR1 is SQVTM and CDR2 is ANQGSEA. This CDR3 spans 14 amino acids. The V and J ends lost 7 bases and 1 base, in that order; junction bases with no gene match: 9. CDR3 loop: CSAAGTATNTEAFF. The DNA of the CDR3 is TGCAGCGCTGCTGGGACAGCCACGAACACTGAAGCTTTCTTT.

The chain has TRBV6-5 and TRBJ2-7, with 10 bases lining up with TRBD2. CDR1 is MNHEY, CDR2 SVGAGI, per germline. Losses at the gene ends were 5 bases for V and 0 bases for J; bases not matched to a gene: 4. The CDR3 is made up of 15 amino acids. CDR3 nucleotides: TGTGCCAGCAGTACCAGCGGGAGGGCCTCCTACGAGCAGTACTTC. Protein sequence: CASSTSGRASYEQYF.

This rearrangement joins TRBV20-1 to TRBJ1-2, with 7 bases matching TRBD1. This CDR3 contains 11 residues. CDR1 DFQATT and CDR2 SNEGSKA come from the germline V gene (reference sequence). With 6 bases clipped from V and 6 bases from J, the junction kept 4 bases outside the gene matches. The CDR3 DNA follows: TGCAGTGCCGCAACAGGGGATGGCTACACCTTC. Translation gives CSAATGDGYTF.

The genes are TRBV7-9 and TRBJ1-2; no reliable D call. Germline CDR1 SEHNR, CDR2 FQNEAQ (reference sequence). Trimming took 5 bases from V and 1 from J, leaving 8 bases between them. This CDR3 has 13 amino acids. The CDR3 sequence is CASSPGLNYGYTF. As DNA, the CDR3 is TGTGCCAGCAGCCCGGGTCTTAACTATGGCTACACCTTC.

This chain links TRBV11-2 with TRBJ1-4; 10 positions match TRBD1. V lost 4 bases to trimming and J lost 7 bases; unmatched junction nucleotides: 6. This CDR3 is 15 amino acids long. CDR1 and CDR2 from the germline V gene are SGHAT and FQNNGV. CDR3 region: CASSSAGTGAEKLFF. The CDR3 DNA sequence: TGTGCCAGCAGCTCGGCGGGGACAGGGGCTGAAAAACTGTTTTTT.

The chain has TRBV5-6 and TRBJ2-1; the D call may be TRBD1 or TRBD2 (6 bases each). CDR1 is SGHDT, CDR2 YYEEEE, per germline. The CDR3 extends over 17 amino acids. Trimming left V 2 bases short and J 4 bases short, with 19 bases between. CDR3 sequence reads: CASSLGGSHTTYNEQFF. DNA for the CDR3: TGTGCCAGCAGCTTAGGGGGGTCCCACACAACTTACAATGAGCAGTTCTTC.

V usage is TRBV7-2 and J usage is TRBJ2-5, with TRBD1 matching over 7 bases. Germline CDR1 and CDR2: SGHTA and FQGNSA. The CDR3 length is 12 residues. V trimming: 4 bases; J trimming: 11 bases; junction bases outside the gene matches: 7. CDR3 loop: CASSSTGWTQYF. The DNA of the CDR3 is TGTGCCAGCAGCTCGACAGGGTGGACGCAGTACTTC.

The chain combines TRBV6-5 with TRBJ1-2; D unresolved. Trimming removed 0 bases from V and 4 bases from J, with 12 bases in between. CDR1 is MNHEY and CDR2 is SVGAGI in the germline V gene. The CDR3 runs to 15 residues. Here the CDR3 reads CASSYSSRAAYGYTF. CDR3 DNA sequence: TGTGCCAGCAGTTACTCGAGTAGGGCAGCCTATGGCTACACCTTC.

The V call is TRBV30, the J call TRBJ2-2, with unresolved D. Trimming shortened V by 3 bases and J by 0 bases, and 17 bases separated the two germline ends. CDR3 length: 17 amino acids. Germline lookup yields CDR1 GTSNPN and CDR2 SVGIG (reference sequence). The CDR3 DNA is TGTGCCTGGAGCTCACCCCGGCAGGAATCGAACACCGGGGAGCTGTTTTTT. Translating gives CAWSSPRQESNTGELFF.

The V and J genes are TRBV5-1 and TRBJ1-2, with D possibly being TRBD1 (6 bases). Germline CDR1 reads SGHRS; CDR2 reads YFSETQ. The length of the CDR3 is 15 residues. Trimming stripped 1 base from V and 0 bases from J, with 10 bases between. CDR3 residues: CASSLSRDTNYGYTF. The CDR3 DNA reads TGCGCCAGCAGCTTGTCCCGGGACACTAACTATGGCTACACCTTC.

The chain joins TRBV2 to TRBJ2-2, with D possibly matching TRBD2 (5 bases). CDR3 length equals 15 residues. Trimming stripped 4 bases from V and 5 bases from J, with 14 bases between. From germline, CDR1 is SNHLY and CDR2 FYNNEI. The CDR3 DNA is TGTGCCAGCAGTGTTGAAGAATCGGGAACCGGGGAGCTGTTTTTT. This translates into CASSVEESGTGELFF.

V is TRBV4-2 and J is TRBJ1-5; D call uncertain. V lost 2 bases and J 3 bases, leaving 2 bases between the germline ends. Germline V gives CDR1 LGHNA, CDR2 YNFKEQ. This CDR3 contains 12 residues. The CDR3 sequence: CASSQINQPQHF. DNA of the CDR3: TGTGCCAGCAGCCAAATCAATCAGCCCCAGCATTTT.

This clone was observed once. The chain couples TRBV28 to TRBJ2-2; possible D gene TRBD2, 7 bases. Germline loops: CDR1 MDHEN, CDR2 SYDVKM. CDR3 length: 15 amino acids. V lost 3 bases to trimming and J lost 11 bases, with 19 bases between them. For the CDR3, the DNA is TGTGCCAGCAGTTTTATTTCTAACGGGGGGCTAGAGCTGTTTTTT. Translation gives CASSFISNGGLELFF. The full variable domain, rest sourced from reference TRBV28 and TRBJ2-2, is DVKVTQSSRYLVKRTGEKVFLECVQDMDHENMFWYRQDPGLGLRLIYFSYDVKMKEKGDIPEGYSVSREKKERFSLILESASTNQTSMYLCASSFISNGGLELFFGEGSRLTVL.